A single sample is the source of the 23 T cell receptor beta chains below, sequenced in a study of long-term antiretroviral therapy in people with HIV. Survey-level immunoSEQ v3.0 assays were run. Measured with immunoSEQ multiplex PCR; TCRdb has only the in-frame clones, and not every one. The sample lists more than 20,000 clones, 65% to 90% occurring once. Sample: unsorted PBMCs, taken at the start of antiretroviral therapy, before treatment. All receptors come from a woman aged 18-30 years with HIV.

The chain uses TRBV18 and TRBJ2-7, with a tentative D call TRBD1 (5 bases). The V and J ends lost 5 bases and 5 bases respectively, with 22 bases between them. Germline V CDR1 and CDR2: KGHSH, LQKENI. This CDR3 contains 16 residues. The CDR3 DNA reads as TGTGCCAGCTCATTCGTCGACCGACAGTCCATCAACGAGCAGTACTTC. Protein sequence: CASSFVDRQSINEQYF.

V is TRBV12-5 and J is TRBJ2-1; 8 nucleotides line up with TRBD2. CDR1 and CDR2 from the germline V gene are LGHNT and FRNRAP. The CDR3 extends over 14 amino acids. J was trimmed by 9 bases and V by 6 bases; bases with no gene match: 10. In DNA form, the CDR3 reads TGTGCTAGTGGGCCCGTAGCGGGGAGGGGTGAGCAGTTCTTC. Protein sequence: CASGPVAGRGEQFF.

V and J are TRBV19 and TRBJ1-5; D is ambiguous. Germline V gene data show CDR1 as LNHDA and CDR2 as SQIVND (reference sequence). The CDR3 spans 15 residues. V gave up 1 base and J gave up 1 base, with 8 bases separating them. Here the CDR3 reads CASSIGGGSNQPQHF. The CDR3 bases are TGTGCCAGTAGTATAGGTGGAGGGAGCAATCAGCCCCAGCATTTT.

The V call is TRBV5-1, the J call TRBJ1-2; D call uncertain. Trimming shortened V by 3 bases and J by 7 bases, and 19 bases separated the two germline ends. Germline CDR1 SGHRS, CDR2 YFSETQ. CDR3 length equals 15 residues. This CDR3 reads CASSSGQAREGGYTF. CDR3 in DNA: TGCGCCAGCAGCTCAGGTCAAGCCCGGGAGGGTGGCTACACCTTC.

The chain has TRBV15 and TRBJ2-2; 9 nucleotides line up with TRBD1. J lost 6 bases, V lost 2 bases, and 7 bases had no gene match. Germline V CDR1 and CDR2: LNHNV, YYDKDF (reference sequence). The CDR3 has 16 residues. CDR3 residues: CATSRPQGALAGELFF. CDR3 coding DNA: TGTGCCACCAGCAGACCACAGGGGGCTTTGGCCGGGGAGCTGTTTTTT.

This sequence joins TRBV6-1 and TRBJ1-2, with 9 bases lining up with TRBD1. V lost 4 bases, J lost 8 bases, and 5 bases stayed unmatched. The CDR3 spans 13 residues. Germline CDR1 is MNHNS and CDR2 is SASEGT. This CDR3 reads CASSGTGGRGYTF. In DNA, the CDR3 is TGTGCCAGCAGTGGAACAGGGGGCAGAGGCTACACCTTC.

This chain uses TRBV10-3 with TRBJ2-1; 9 positions agree with TRBD2. The CDR3 has 20 residues. The junction had 13 bases not matched to a gene; V was cut back by 0 bases and J by 1 base. The germline V gene encodes CDR1 ENHRY and CDR2 SYGVKD. CDR3 sequence (DNA): TGTGCCATCAGTGAGTCGGTTAGCGGGAGATGGGTAGGGTCCTACAATGAGCAGTTCTTC. Protein product: CAISESVSGRWVGSYNEQFF.

The rearrangement uses TRBV7-9 and TRBJ1-5; weak D call: TRBD1 (5 bases). Trimming took 1 base from V and 5 from J, leaving 6 bases between them. This CDR3 is 13 amino acids long. Germline lookup yields CDR1 SEHNR and CDR2 FQNEAQ (reference sequence). The CDR3 sequence is CASSLGQYQPQHF. The CDR3 region has the DNA TGTGCCAGCAGCTTAGGACAGTATCAGCCCCAGCATTTT.

The chain is built from TRBV5-1 and TRBJ2-7; perhaps TRBD1 as D (6 bases). The germline CDR1 and CDR2 sequences are SGHRS and YFSETQ. The length of the CDR3 is 14 residues. V dropped 4 bases and J dropped 2 bases, with 13 bases sitting between them. This CDR3 is CASSTAGAAYEQYF. CDR3 DNA: TGCGCCAGCAGCACCGCAGGGGCGGCCTACGAGCAGTACTTC.

The gene calls are TRBV6-1 and TRBJ2-3; D remains unclear. Germline V gene sequence: CDR1 MNHNS, CDR2 SASEGT. This CDR3 contains 11 residues. With 4 bases removed from V and 7 bases from J, the gap between germline ends came to 6 bases. CDR3: CASSVGNTQYF. The CDR3, as DNA: TGTGCCAGCAGTGTCGGTAATACGCAGTATTTT.

The chain employs TRBV6-1 and TRBJ1-4; perhaps TRBD1 as D (6 bases). Trimming took 7 bases from V and 8 from J, leaving 17 bases between them. Germline V gene sequence: CDR1 MNHNS, CDR2 SASEGT. The CDR3 length is 14 residues. CDR3 sequence reads: CASTEGGVGEKLFF. DNA for the CDR3: TGTGCCAGCACAGAAGGGGGTGTCGGCGAAAAACTGTTTTTT.

The chain is built from TRBV25-1 and TRBJ2-1; 9 positions match TRBD1. Per germline, CDR1 MGHDK and CDR2 SYGVNS. V shed 6 bases, J shed 9 bases, and the junction held 3 bases outside the gene matches. The CDR3 extends over 12 amino acids. The CDR3 DNA sequence: TGTGCCAGCAGGGGACAGGGACCTGAGCAGTTCTTC. It is translated as CASRGQGPEQFF. The full variable domain, completed using reference TRBV25-1 and TRBJ2-1, is EADIYQTPRYLVIGTGKKITLECSQTMGHDKMYWYQQDPGMELHLIHYSYGVNSTEKGDLSSESTVSRIRTEHFPLTLESARPSHTSQYLCASRGQGPEQFFGPGTRLTVL.

The chain carries TRBV19 and TRBJ1-5; tentative D call: TRBD1 (5 bases). Trimming stripped 3 bases from V and 4 bases from J, with 22 bases between. In germline, CDR1 is LNHDA, CDR2 SQIVND (reference sequence). The CDR3 has 18 amino acids. The CDR3 nucleotides read TGTGCCAGTAGTATCCCCGACGTGTCGGGACGGCGGAATCAGCCCCAGCATTTT. Translating it yields CASSIPDVSGRRNQPQHF.

V is TRBV6-4 and J is TRBJ1-2, with D tentatively TRBD1 (5 bases). The germline V and J ends were trimmed by 0 bases and 5 bases, with 13 bases remaining between them. The CDR3 extends over 15 amino acids. Germline values: CDR1 MRHNA, CDR2 SNTAGT. CDR3 region: CASSDSEQALYGYTF. In DNA, the CDR3 is TGTGCCAGCAGTGACTCGGAACAGGCACTTTATGGCTACACCTTC.

V gene TRBV7-5 combines with J gene TRBJ1-1. TRBV7-5 is annotated as a pseudogene. CDR3 length: 14 amino acids. The CDR3 loop reads CARSLAEGNTEAFF. CDR3 nucleotide sequence: TGTGCCAGAAGCTTGGCAGAAGGGAACACTGAAGCTTTCTTT.

V is TRBV5-6 and J is TRBJ2-3; no definite D call. Germline CDR1 reads SGHDT; CDR2 reads YYEEEE. The CDR3 has 14 residues. Trimming took 2 bases from V and 6 from J, leaving 13 bases between them. CDR3 amino acids: CASSFNIPPDTQYF. In nucleotides, the CDR3 is TGTGCCAGCAGCTTTAACATCCCGCCCGATACGCAGTATTTT.

The sample holds one count of this clone. This chain uses TRBV7-3 with TRBJ2-1, with D hard to call. This CDR3 comprises 15 residues. The germline V gene encodes CDR1 SGHTA and CDR2 FQGTGA. V was clipped by 1 base and J by 8 bases, with 15 bases between them. In nucleotides, the CDR3 is TGTGCCAGCAGCTTAAAGGGTATCGCGTTTGATGAGCAGTTCTTC. Its translation is CASSLKGIAFDEQFF.

The V gene is TRBV5-4, the J gene TRBJ2-7; D remains ambiguous. Per the germline V gene, CDR1 is SGHNT and CDR2 is YYREEE (reference sequence). Between the trimmed V and J ends, which lost 0 bases and 5 bases, there was a span of 6 bases. CDR3 length: 12 residues. The CDR3 region is CASSLVGDEQYF. Written as DNA, the CDR3 is TGTGCCAGCAGCTTGGTTGGCGACGAGCAGTACTTC.

V and J are TRBV11-2 and TRBJ2-1, with a possible D match to TRBD2 (7 bases). CDR3 length equals 13 residues. The germline V and J ends were trimmed by 3 bases and 12 bases, with 15 bases remaining between them. The germline gives CDR1 SGHAT, CDR2 FQNNGV. DNA for the CDR3: TGTGCCAGCAGCTTGGGGCGGGGGCAGAGGCAGTTCTTC. Its translation is CASSLGRGQRQFF.

The chain is built from TRBV11-2 and TRBJ2-5; TRBD2 matches at 7 bases. Germline loops: CDR1 SGHAT, CDR2 FQNNGV. With 1 base clipped from V and 7 bases from J, the junction kept 9 bases outside the gene matches. The CDR3 has 15 amino acids. The CDR3 bases are TGTGCCAGCAGCTTAGGGCTAGCGGCGTCGGGGACCCAGTACTTC. Encoded protein: CASSLGLAASGTQYF. The full variable domain, its missing parts supplied by reference TRBV11-2 and TRBJ2-5, is EAGVAQSPRYKIIEKRQSVAFWCNPISGHATLYWYQQILGQGPKLLIQFQNNGVVDDSQLPKDRFSAERLKGVDSTLKIQPAKLEDSAVYLCASSLGLAASGTQYFGPGTRLLVL.

The chain uses TRBV13 and TRBJ1-1; perhaps TRBD1 as D (5 bases). CDR1 is PRHDT and CDR2 is FYEKMQ in the germline V gene (reference sequence). V lost 5 bases to trimming and J lost 8 bases, with 24 bases between them. CDR3 length: 16 amino acids. The CDR3 DNA sequence: TGTGCCAGCAGCCTAAAGAGGTTGGGGCCCCACTCGGAAGCTTTCTTT. Its protein is CASSLKRLGPHSEAFF.

This clone was detected a few times. The chain uses TRBV2 and TRBJ2-7, with D maybe TRBD2 (6 bases). This CDR3 region has 11 residues. Trimming removed 6 bases from V and 7 bases from J, with 10 bases in between. The V gene's germline CDR1 is SNHLY and CDR2 FYNNEI. The CDR3 sequence: CASRMAGEQYF. In DNA, the CDR3 is TGTGCCAGCAGAATGGCGGGGGAGCAGTACTTC.

V and J are TRBV28 and TRBJ1-2; no definite D call. Germline V gene sequence: CDR1 MDHEN, CDR2 SYDVKM. This CDR3 is 13 amino acids long. Trimming shortened V by 5 bases and J by 5 bases, and 12 bases separated the two germline ends. The CDR3, as DNA: TGTGCCAGCAGTGCCCCGGGAAGGTATGGCTACACCTTC. This encodes CASSAPGRYGYTF.